These 5 T cell receptor beta chains were all obtained from the same sample, sequenced in a study of blood T cell repertoires in COVID-19. Profiled with immunoSEQ multiplex PCR; TCRdb holds only in-frame clones, not every one. Of some 150,000 clones detected, about 85% appear once; the ten largest clones hold about 2.4%. Sequencing was carried out using peripheral blood. The receptors originated from a woman between 70 and 85 years old with acute or convalescent COVID-19.

The rearrangement joins TRBV27 to TRBJ1-5; 8 nucleotides align to TRBD1. This CDR3 region has 15 residues. The germline V gene has CDR1 MNHEY and CDR2 SMNVEV (reference sequence). V gave up 6 bases and J gave up 3 bases; unmatched junction bases: 7. CDR3 nucleotides: TGTGCCAGCAGATCCTGGACAGGGCCCAATCAGCCCCAGCATTTT. This codes for CASRSWTGPNQPQHF.

This clone is a singleton in its sample. A junction end diverges from the germline sequence, so it may reflect a read error. The V call is TRBV7-7, the J call TRBJ2-3, with 11 nucleotides matching TRBD1. The CDR3 sequence is 15 residues long. Germline loops: CDR1 SSHAT, CDR2 FNYEAQ (reference sequence). The CDR3 nucleotides read TGTGCTAGCAGCCCGCGGACAGGGGGCCCAGATACGCAGTATTTT. Its protein product is CASSPRTGGPDTQYF.

The gene calls are TRBV20-1 and TRBJ1-2, with TRBD1 identical over 7 bases. The CDR3 spans 11 residues. CDR1 is DFQATT and CDR2 is SNEGSKA in the germline V gene (reference sequence). V dropped 7 bases and J dropped 6; count of bases not matched to a gene: 5. The DNA of the CDR3 is TGCAGTGTCGGGACAGCACATGGCTACACCTTC. Its protein product is CSVGTAHGYTF.

V and J are TRBV19 and TRBJ1-5, with a weak D call TRBD1 (5 bases). V was clipped by 7 bases and J by 0 bases, with 10 bases between them. Germline V gene lookup returns CDR1 LNHDA and CDR2 SQIVND (reference sequence). This CDR3 spans 14 amino acids. The CDR3 nucleotides read TGTGCCAGTACCCCGGGGGGTAGCAATCAGCCCCAGCATTTT. Residues: CASTPGGSNQPQHF.

As to this clone: Germline is not matched at one junction end, which may reflect a read error. This chain links TRBV5-8 with TRBJ1-6; maybe TRBD1 (6 bases). The V gene's germline CDR1 is SGHTS and CDR2 YDEGEE. This CDR3 has 16 amino acids. The CDR3 DNA reads TGTGCCAGCAGTTTGGAGGGCAGGGGAAATAATTCACCCCTCCACTTT. It codes for CASSLEGRGNNSPLHF.